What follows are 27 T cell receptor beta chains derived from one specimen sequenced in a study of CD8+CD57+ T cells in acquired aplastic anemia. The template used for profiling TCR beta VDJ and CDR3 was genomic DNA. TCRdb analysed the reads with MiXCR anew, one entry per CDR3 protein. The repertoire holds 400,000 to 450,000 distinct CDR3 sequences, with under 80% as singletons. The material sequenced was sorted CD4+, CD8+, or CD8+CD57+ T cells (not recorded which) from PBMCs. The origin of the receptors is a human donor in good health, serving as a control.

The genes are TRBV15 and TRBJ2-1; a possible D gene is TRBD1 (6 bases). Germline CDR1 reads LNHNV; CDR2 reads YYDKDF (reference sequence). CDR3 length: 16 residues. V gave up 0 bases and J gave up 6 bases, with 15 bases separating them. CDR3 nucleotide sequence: TGTGCCACCAGCAGAGAACAGGGATGGTTAGGCAATGAGCAGTTCTTC. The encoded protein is CATSREQGWLGNEQFF.

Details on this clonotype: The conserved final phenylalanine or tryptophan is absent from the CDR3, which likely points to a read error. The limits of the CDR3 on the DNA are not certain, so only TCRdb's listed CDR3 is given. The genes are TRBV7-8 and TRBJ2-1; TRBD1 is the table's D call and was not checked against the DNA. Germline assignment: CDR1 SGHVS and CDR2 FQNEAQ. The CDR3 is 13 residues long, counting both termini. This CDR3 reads CASSRNWGEQYFG.

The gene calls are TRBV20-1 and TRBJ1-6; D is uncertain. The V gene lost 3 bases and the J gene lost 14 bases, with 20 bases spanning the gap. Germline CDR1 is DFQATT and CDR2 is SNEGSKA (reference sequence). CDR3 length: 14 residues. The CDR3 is CSARHLGRAWALHF. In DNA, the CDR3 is TGCAGTGCTAGGCACCTCGGACGGGCCTGGGCCCTCCACTTT.

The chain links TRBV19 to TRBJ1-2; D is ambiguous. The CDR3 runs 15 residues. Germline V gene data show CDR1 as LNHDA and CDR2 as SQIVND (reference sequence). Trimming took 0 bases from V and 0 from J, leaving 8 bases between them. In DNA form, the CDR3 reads TGTGCCAGTAGTATAGACCGGGGAGCTAACTATGGCTACACCTTC. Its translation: CASSIDRGANYGYTF.

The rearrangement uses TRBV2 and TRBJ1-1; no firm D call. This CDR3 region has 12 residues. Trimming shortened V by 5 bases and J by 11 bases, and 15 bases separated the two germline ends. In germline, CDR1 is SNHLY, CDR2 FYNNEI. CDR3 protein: CASSLGNTHAFF. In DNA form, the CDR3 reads TGTGCCAGCAGTCTCGGTAACACTCACGCTTTCTTT.

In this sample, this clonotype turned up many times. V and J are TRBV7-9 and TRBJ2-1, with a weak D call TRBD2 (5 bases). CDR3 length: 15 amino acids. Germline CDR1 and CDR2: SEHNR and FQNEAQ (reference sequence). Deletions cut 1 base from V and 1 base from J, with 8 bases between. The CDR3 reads CASSLGQRSYNEQFF. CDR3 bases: TGTGCCAGCAGCTTAGGTCAGCGGTCCTACAATGAGCAGTTCTTC.

The CDR3 DNA reads TGTGCCATCAGTGGAACGGAAGGGCGGGCTGGCTACACCTTC. It yields the protein CAISGTEGRAGYTF. The genes are TRBV10-3 and TRBJ1-2; D is ambiguous. This CDR3 comprises 14 residues. In germline, CDR1 is ENHRY, CDR2 SYGVKD. Between the trimmed V and J ends, which lost 4 bases and 7 bases, there was a span of 16 bases.

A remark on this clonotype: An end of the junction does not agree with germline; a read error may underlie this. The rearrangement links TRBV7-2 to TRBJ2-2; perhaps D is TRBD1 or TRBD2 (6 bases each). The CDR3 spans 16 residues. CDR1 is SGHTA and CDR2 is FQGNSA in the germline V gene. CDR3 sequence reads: CASSFRAGANTGGLFF. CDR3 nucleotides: TGTGCCAGCAGCTTCAGGGCAGGGGCGAACACCGGGGGGCTGTTTTTT.

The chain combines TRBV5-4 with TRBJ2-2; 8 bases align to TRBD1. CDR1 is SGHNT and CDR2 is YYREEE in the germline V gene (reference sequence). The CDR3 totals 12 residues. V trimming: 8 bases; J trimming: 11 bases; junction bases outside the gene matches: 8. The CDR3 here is CASNFGQGELFF. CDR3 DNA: TGTGCCAGTAACTTTGGACAGGGAGAGCTGTTTTTT.

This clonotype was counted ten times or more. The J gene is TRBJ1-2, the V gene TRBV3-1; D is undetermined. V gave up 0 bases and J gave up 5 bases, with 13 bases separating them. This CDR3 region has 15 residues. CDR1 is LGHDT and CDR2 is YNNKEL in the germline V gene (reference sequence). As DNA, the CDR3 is TGTGCCAGCAGCCAAGATTGGAGGACGTCTTATGGCTACACCTTC. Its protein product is CASSQDWRTSYGYTF.

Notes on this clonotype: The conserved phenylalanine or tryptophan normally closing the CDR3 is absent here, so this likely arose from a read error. This CDR3 is CASRSEGANVLTR. The CDR3, as DNA: TGTGCCAGCAGGTCGGAAGGGGCCAACGTCCTGACTAGA. The chain is built from TRBV7-6 and TRBJ2-6; D is uncertain. Germline V lookup: CDR1 SGHVS, CDR2 FNYEAQ. The germline V and J ends were trimmed by 6 bases and 4 bases, with 7 bases remaining between them. The CDR3 has 13 amino acids.

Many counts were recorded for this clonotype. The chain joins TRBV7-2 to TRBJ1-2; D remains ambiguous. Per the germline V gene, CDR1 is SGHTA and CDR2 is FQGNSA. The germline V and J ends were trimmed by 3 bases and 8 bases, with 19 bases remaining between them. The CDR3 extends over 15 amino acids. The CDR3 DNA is TGTGCCAGCAGCTTCGGAGAAAGGAGACAAACCGGCTACACCTTC. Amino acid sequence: CASSFGERRQTGYTF.

CDR3: CASSLSVQGYTF. CDR3 coding DNA: TGTGCCAGCAGCCTCAGTGTTCAGGGCTACACCTTC. The genes are TRBV5-6 and TRBJ1-2; D is undetermined. Germline V gives CDR1 SGHDT, CDR2 YYEEEE. There are 12 residues in the CDR3. V lost 4 bases and J 8 bases, leaving 12 bases between the germline ends.

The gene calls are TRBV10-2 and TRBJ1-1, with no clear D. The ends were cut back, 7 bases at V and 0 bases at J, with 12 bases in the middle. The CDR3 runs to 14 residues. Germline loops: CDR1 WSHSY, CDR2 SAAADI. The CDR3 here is CASIFAAVNTEAFF. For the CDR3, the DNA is TGCGCCAGCATCTTCGCGGCTGTGAACACTGAAGCTTTCTTT.

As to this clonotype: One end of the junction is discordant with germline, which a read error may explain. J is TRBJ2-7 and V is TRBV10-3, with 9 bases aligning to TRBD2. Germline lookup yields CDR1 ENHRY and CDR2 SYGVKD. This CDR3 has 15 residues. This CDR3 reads CAISPRVAGAYEQYF. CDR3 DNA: TGTGCCATCAGTCCCCGTGTAGCGGGGGCCTACGAGCAGTACTTT.

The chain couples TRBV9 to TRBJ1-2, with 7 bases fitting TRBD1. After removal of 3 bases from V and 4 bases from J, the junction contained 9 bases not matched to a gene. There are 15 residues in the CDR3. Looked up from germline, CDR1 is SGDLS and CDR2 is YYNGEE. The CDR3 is CASSAGGGRLYGYTF. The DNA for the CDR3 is TGTGCCAGCAGCGCAGGGGGAGGGAGACTCTATGGCTACACCTTC.

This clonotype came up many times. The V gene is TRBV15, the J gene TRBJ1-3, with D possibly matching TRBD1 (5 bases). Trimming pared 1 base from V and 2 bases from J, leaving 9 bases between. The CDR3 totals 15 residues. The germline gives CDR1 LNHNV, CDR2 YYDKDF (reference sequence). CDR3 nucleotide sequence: TGTGCCACCAGCAGAGGAGGAGGGGCTGGAAACACCATATATTTT. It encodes CATSRGGGAGNTIYF.

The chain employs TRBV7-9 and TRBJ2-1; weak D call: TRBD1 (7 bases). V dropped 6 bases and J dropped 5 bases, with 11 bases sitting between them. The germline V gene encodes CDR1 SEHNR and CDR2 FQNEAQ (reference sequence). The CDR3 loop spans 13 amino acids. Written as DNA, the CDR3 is TGTGCCAGCAGTGCGGGACAGCACAATGAGCAGTTCTTC. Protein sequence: CASSAGQHNEQFF.

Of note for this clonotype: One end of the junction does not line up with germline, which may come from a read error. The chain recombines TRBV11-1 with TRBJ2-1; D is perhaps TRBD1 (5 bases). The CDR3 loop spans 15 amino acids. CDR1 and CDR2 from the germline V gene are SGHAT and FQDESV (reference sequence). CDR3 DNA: TGTGCCAGCAGCGTAACCAGGGTTACCTACAATGAGCGGTTCTTC. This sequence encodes CASSVTRVTYNERFF.

The CDR3 DNA reads TGTGCCAGCAATTCCGAACTATCTACGGTGCAGTACTTC. Translated: CASNSELSTVQYF. The chain employs TRBV12-3 or TRBV12-4 and TRBJ2-7; D is undetermined. This CDR3 comprises 13 residues. V shed 7 bases and J shed 9 bases, with 19 bases lying between them.

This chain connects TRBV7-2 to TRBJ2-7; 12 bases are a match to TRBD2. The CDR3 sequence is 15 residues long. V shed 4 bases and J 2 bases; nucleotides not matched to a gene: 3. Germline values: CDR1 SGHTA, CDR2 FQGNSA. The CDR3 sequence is CASSSPSGGAYEQYF. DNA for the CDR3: TGTGCCAGCAGCTCTCCTAGCGGGGGGGCCTACGAGCAGTACTTC.

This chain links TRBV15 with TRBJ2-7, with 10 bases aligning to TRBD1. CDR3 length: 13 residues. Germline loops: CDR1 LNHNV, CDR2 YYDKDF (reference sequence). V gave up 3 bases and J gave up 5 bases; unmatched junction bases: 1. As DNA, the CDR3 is TGTGCCACCAGCAGGGACAGGGGGGACGAGCAGTACTTC. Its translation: CATSRDRGDEQYF.

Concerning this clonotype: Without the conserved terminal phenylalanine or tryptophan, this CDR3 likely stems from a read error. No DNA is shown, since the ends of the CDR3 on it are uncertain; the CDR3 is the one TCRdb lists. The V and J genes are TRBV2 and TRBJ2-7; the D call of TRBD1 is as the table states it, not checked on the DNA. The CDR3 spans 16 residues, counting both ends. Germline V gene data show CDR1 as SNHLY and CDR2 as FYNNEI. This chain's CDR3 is CASSVDGITDAFLRQC.

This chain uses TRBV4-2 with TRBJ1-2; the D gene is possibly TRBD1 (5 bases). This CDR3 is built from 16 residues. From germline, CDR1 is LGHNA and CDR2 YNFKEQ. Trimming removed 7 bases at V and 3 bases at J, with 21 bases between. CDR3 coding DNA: TGTGCCAGCATCAACCACCGACTAGCGGGGGACTATGGCTACACCTTC. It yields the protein CASINHRLAGDYGYTF.

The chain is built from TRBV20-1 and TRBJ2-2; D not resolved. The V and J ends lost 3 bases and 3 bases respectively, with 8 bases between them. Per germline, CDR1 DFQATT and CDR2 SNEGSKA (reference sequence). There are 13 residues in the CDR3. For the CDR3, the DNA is TGCAGTGCTAGTTGGAGCTACACCGGGGAGCTGTTTTTT. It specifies CSASWSYTGELFF.

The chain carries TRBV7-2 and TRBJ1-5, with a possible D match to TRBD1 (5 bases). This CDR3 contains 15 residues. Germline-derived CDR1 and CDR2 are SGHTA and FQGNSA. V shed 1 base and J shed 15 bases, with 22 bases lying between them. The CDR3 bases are TGTGCCAGCAGCTTAGGCGGAACAGGAGGAGGAGCATTGCATTTT. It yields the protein CASSLGGTGGGALHF.

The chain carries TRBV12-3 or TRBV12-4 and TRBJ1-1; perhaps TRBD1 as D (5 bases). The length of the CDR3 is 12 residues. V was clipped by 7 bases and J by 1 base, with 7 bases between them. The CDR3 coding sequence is TGTGCCAGCATGCAGGGGAACACTGAAGCTTTCTTT. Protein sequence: CASMQGNTEAFF.